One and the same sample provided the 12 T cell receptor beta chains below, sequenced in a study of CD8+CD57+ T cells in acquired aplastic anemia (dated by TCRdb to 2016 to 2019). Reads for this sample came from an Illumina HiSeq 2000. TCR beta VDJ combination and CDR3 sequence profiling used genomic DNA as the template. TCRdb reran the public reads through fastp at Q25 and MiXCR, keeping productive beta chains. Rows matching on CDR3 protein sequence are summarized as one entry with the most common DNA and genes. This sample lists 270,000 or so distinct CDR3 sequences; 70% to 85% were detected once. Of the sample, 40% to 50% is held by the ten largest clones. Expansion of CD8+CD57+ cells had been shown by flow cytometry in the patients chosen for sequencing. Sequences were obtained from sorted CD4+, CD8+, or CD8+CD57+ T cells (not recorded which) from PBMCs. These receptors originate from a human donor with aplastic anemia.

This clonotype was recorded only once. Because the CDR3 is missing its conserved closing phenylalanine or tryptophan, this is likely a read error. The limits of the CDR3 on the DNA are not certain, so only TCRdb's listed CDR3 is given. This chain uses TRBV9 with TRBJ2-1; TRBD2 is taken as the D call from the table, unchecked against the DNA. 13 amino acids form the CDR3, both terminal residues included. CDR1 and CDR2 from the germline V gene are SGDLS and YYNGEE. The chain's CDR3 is CASSPGGTSTDTL.

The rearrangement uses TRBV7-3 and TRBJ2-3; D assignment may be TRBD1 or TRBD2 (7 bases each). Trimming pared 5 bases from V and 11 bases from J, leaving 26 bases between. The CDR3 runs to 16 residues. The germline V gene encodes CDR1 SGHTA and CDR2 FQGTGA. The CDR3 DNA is TGTGCCAGCAGCCAGGGGGGGGGAACCGGCCCGCCTGTGCAGTATTTT. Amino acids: CASSQGGGTGPPVQYF.

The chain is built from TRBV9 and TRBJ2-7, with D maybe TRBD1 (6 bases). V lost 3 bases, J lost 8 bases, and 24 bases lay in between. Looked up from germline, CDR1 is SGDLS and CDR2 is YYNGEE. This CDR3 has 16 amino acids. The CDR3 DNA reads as TGTGCCAGCAGCGCAGCGGTCCAGGGGAATCAGCCCCAGCAGTACGTC. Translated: CASSAAVQGNQPQQYV.

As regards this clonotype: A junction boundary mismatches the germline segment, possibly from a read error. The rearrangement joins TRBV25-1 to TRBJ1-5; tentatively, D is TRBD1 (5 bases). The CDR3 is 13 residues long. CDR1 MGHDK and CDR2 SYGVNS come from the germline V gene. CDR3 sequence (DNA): TGTGTCAGCGGGACGGGGGGTTATCAGCCCCAGCATTTT. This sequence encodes CVSGTGGYQPQHF.

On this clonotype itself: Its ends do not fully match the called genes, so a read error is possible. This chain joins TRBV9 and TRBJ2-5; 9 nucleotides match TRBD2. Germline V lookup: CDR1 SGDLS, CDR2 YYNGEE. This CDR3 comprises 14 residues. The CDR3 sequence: CASSCSGGPSYEHF. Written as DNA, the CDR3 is TGTGCCAGCAGCTGCAGCGGGGGGCCGTCCTACGAGCACTTC.

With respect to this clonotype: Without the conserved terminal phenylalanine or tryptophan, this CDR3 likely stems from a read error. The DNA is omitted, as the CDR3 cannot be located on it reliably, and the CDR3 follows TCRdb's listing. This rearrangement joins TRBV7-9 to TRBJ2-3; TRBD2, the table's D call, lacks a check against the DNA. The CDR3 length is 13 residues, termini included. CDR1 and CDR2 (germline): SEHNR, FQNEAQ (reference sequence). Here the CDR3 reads CASGLEANNQYYC.

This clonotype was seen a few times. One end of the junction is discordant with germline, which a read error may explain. The CDR3 nucleotides read TGTGCCGGACAGGGGGCTAGGGAGCCCCAGTACCTCGGGTTC. Encoded protein: CAGQGAREPQYLGF. The gene calls are TRBV7-9 and TRBJ2-5, with 11 bases identical to TRBD1. This CDR3 is built from 14 residues. Germline V gene sequence: CDR1 SEHNR, CDR2 FQNEAQ (reference sequence).

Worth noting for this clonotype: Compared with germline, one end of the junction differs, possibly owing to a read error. The CDR3 spells CGAVQGLNSPLHF. CDR3 bases: TGCGGTGCCGTCCAGGGTCTGAATTCACCCCTCCACTTT. The rearrangement links TRBV5-6 to TRBJ1-6; tentatively, D is TRBD1 (5 bases). CDR3 size: 13 residues. Germline CDR1 and CDR2: SGHDT and YYEEEE.

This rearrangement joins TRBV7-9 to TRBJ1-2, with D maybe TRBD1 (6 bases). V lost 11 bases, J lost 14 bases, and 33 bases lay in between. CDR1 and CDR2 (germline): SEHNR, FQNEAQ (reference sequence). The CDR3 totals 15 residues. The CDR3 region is CAGHWTRGAEYGWTF. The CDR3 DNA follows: TGTGCCGGACACTGGACTAGGGGGGCCGAGTACGGCTGGACCTTC.

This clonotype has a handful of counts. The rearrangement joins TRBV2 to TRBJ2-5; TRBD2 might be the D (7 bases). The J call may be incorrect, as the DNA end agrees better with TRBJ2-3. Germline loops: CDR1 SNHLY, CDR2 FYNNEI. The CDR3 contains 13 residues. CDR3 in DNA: TGTGCCAGCGGGGGCGGGGGCAAAGAGACCCAGTATTTT. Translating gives CASGGGGKETQYF.

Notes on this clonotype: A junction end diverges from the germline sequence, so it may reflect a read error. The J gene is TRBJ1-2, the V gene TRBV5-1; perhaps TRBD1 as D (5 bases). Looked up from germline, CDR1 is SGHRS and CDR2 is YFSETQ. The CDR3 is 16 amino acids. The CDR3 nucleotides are TGTGCCAGCAGCTTAGATCTGGCAGGGAACGTATATGGCTACACCTTC. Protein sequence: CASSLDLAGNVYGYTF. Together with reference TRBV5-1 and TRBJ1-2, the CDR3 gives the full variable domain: KAGVTQTPRYLIKTRGQQVTLSCSPISGHRSVSWYQQTPGQGLQFLFEYFSETQRNKGNFPGRFSGRQFSNSRSEMNVSTLELGDSALYLCASSLDLAGNVYGYTFGSGTRLTVV.

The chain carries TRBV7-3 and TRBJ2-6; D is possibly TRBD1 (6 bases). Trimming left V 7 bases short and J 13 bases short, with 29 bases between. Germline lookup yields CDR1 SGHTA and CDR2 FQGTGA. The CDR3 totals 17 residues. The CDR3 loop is CASTRETDAVGDKVLTF. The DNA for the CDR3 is TGTGCCAGCACAAGAGAGACCGACGCCGTTGGGGACAAAGTCCTGACTTTC.